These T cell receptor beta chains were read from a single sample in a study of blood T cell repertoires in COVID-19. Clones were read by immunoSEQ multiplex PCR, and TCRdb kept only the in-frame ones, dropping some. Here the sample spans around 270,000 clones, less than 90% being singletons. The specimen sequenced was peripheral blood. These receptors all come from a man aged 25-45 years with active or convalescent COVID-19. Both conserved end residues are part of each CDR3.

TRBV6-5,CASSSESGNTIYF
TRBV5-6,CASSLAGQSYANTGELFF
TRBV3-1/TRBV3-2,CASSQANQPQHF
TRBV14,CASSQGWQNSGANVLTF
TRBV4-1,CASSQVSTGGVGEQYF
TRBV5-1,CASSLRPGANTEAFF
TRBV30,CAWSVGGSAYEQYF
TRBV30,CAWSSGLAGGTQFF
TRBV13,CASSERNRFGELFF
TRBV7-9,CASSYGDWGGYTF
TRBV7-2,CASLSGLAGGIDTQYF
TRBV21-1,CASRGTGVMNTEAFF
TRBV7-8,CASSAIQGVEQYF
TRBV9,CASSARGSGNQPQHF
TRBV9,CASSVLAGGRVDTQYF